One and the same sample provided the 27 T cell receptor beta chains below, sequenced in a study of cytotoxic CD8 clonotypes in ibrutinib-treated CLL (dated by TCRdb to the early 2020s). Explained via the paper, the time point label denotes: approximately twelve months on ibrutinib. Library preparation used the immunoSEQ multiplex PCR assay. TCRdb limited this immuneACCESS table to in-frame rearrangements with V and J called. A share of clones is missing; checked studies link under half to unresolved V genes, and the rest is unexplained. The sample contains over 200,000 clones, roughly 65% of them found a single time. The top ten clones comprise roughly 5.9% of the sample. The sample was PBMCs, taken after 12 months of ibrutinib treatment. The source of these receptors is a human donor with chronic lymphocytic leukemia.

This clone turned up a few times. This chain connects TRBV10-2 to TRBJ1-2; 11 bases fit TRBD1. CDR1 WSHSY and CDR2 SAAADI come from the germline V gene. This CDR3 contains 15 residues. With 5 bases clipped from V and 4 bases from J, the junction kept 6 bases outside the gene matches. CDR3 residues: CASSSRTGGSYGYTF. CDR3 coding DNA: TGCGCCAGCAGTTCGAGGACAGGGGGCAGCTATGGCTACACCTTC.

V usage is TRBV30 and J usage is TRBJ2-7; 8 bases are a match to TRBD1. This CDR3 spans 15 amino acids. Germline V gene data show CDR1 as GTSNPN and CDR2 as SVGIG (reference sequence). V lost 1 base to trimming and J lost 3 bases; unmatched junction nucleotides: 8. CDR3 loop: CAWSGNRGSLYEQYF. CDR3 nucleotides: TGTGCCTGGAGTGGTAACAGGGGGAGCCTCTACGAGCAGTACTTC.

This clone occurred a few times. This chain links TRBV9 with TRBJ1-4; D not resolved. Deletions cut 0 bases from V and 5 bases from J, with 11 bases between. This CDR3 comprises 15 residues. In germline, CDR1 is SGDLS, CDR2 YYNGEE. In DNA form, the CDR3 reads TGTGCCAGCAGCGTAGGTGGCAGAACAAATGAAAAACTGTTTTTT. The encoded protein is CASSVGGRTNEKLFF. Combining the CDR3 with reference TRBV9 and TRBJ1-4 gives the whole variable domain DSGVTQTPKHLITATGQRVTLRCSPRSGDLSVYWYQQSLDQGLQFLIQYYNGEERAKGNILERFSAQQFPDLHSELNLSSLELGDSALYFCASSVGGRTNEKLFFGSGTQLSVL.

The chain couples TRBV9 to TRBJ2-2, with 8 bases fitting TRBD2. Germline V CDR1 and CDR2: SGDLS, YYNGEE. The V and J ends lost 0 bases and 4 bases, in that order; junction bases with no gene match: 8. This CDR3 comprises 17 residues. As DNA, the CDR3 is TGTGCCAGCAGCGTAGAGTCCCAGCGGGAGACCACCGGGGAGCTGTTTTTT. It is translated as CASSVESQRETTGELFF.

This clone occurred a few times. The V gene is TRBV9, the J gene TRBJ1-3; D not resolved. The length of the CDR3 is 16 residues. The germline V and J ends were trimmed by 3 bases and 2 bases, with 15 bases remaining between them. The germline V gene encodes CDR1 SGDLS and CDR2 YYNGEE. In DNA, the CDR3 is TGTGCCAGCAGCGCGGAGACTCCTTATGCTGGAAACACCATATATTTT. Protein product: CASSAETPYAGNTIYF. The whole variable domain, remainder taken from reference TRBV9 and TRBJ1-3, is DSGVTQTPKHLITATGQRVTLRCSPRSGDLSVYWYQQSLDQGLQFLIQYYNGEERAKGNILERFSAQQFPDLHSELNLSSLELGDSALYFCASSAETPYAGNTIYFGEGSWLTVV.

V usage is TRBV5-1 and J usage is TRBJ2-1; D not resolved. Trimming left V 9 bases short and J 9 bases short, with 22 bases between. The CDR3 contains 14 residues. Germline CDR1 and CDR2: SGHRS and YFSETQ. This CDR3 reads CATNDIPDVGEQFF. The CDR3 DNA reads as TGCGCCACCAATGACATTCCGGACGTGGGTGAGCAGTTCTTC.

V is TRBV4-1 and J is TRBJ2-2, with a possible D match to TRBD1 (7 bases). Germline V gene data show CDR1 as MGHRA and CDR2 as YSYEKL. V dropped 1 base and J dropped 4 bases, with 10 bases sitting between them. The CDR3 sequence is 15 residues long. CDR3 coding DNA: TGCGCCAGCAGCCAAGGACAGGGAGGCACCGGGGAGCTGTTTTTT. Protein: CASSQGQGGTGELFF.

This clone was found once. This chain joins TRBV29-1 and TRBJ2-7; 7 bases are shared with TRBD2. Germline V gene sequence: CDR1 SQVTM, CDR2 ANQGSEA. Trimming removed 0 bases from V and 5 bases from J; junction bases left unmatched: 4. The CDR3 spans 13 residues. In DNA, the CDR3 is TGCAGCGTTGAAGACGGGGGGATCCACGAGCAGTACTTC. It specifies CSVEDGGIHEQYF.

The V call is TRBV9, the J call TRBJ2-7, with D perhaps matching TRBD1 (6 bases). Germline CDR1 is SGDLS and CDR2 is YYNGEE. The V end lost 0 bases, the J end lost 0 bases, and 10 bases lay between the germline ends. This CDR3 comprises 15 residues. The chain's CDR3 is CASSVDGQPSYEQYF. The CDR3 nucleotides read TGTGCCAGCAGCGTAGATGGACAGCCCTCCTACGAGCAGTACTTC.

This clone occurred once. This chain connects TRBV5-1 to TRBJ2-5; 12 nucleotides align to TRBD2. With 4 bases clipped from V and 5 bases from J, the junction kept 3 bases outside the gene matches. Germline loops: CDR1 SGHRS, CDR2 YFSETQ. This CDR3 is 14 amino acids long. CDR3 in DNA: TGCGCCAGCAGCCGACTAGCGGGGGAGGAGACCCAGTACTTC. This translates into CASSRLAGEETQYF.

In nucleotides, the CDR3 is TGTGCCTGGAGTCCCCTAGGTCTTAACACCGGGGAGCTGTTTTTT. Residues: CAWSPLGLNTGELFF. This chain uses TRBV30 with TRBJ2-2; D uncertain. With 2 bases removed from V and 2 bases from J, the gap between germline ends came to 12 bases. The CDR3 contains 15 residues. Looked up from germline, CDR1 is GTSNPN and CDR2 is SVGIG (reference sequence).

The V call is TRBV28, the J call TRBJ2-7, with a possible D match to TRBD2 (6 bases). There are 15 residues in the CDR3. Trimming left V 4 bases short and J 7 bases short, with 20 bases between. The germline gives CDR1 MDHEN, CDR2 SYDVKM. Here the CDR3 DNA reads TGTGCCAGCAGTTCGTTTGGGACCGGGGGTGGGGAGCAGTACTTC. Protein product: CASSSFGTGGGEQYF.

Written as DNA, the CDR3 is TGTGCCAGCAGCGCTGGGGGGCCCACGAACTATGGCTACACCTTC. Encoded protein: CASSAGGPTNYGYTF. The V call is TRBV9, the J call TRBJ1-2; perhaps TRBD1 as D (6 bases). There are 15 residues in the CDR3. Looked up from germline, CDR1 is SGDLS and CDR2 is YYNGEE. Deletions cut 3 bases from V and 2 bases from J, with 14 bases between. Full variable domain (rest looked up from reference TRBV9 and TRBJ1-2): DSGVTQTPKHLITATGQRVTLRCSPRSGDLSVYWYQQSLDQGLQFLIQYYNGEERAKGNILERFSAQQFPDLHSELNLSSLELGDSALYFCASSAGGPTNYGYTFGSGTRLTVV.

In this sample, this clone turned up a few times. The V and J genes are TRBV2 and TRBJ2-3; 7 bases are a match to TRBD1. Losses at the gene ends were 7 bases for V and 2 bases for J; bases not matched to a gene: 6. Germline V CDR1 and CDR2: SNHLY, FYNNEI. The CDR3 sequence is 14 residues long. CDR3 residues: CASKETGTTDTQYF. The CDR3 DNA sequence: TGTGCCAGCAAGGAGACAGGGACCACAGATACGCAGTATTTT.

The CDR3 DNA reads TGTGCCAGCAGTGAAGCGGGATACAATCAGCCCCAGCATTTT. Translation: CASSEAGYNQPQHF. The chain uses TRBV6-1 and TRBJ1-5; D uncertain. Trimming pared 0 bases from V and 3 bases from J, leaving 6 bases between. The CDR3 has 14 residues. From germline, CDR1 is MNHNS and CDR2 SASEGT.

In nucleotides, the CDR3 is TGTGCCAGCAGCGATTTGAGGGTCTATGGCTACACCTTC. It encodes CASSDLRVYGYTF. The chain uses TRBV28 and TRBJ1-2, with no clear D. The CDR3 covers 13 residues. Trimming took 6 bases from V and 4 from J, leaving 12 bases between them. Germline V gene sequence: CDR1 MDHEN, CDR2 SYDVKM.

The CDR3 sequence: CASRGRGRYEQYF. The CDR3 nucleotides are TGTGCCAGCAGAGGACGGGGGAGGTACGAGCAGTACTTC. The rearrangement links TRBV6-1 to TRBJ2-7; TRBD2 is a possible D gene (6 bases). There are 13 residues in the CDR3. Per germline, CDR1 MNHNS and CDR2 SASEGT. With 6 bases removed from V and 4 bases from J, the gap between germline ends came to 13 bases.

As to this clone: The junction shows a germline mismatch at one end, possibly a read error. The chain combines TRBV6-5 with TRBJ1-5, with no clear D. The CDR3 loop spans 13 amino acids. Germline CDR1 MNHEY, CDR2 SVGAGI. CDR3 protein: CASSNSAGMPQHF. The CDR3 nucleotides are TGTGCCAGCAGTAACTCGGCAGGTATGCCCCAGCATTTT.

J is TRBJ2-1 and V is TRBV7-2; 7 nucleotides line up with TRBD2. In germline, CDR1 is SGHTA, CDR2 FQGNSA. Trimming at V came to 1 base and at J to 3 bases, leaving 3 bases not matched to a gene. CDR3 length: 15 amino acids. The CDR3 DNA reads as TGTGCCAGCAGCTTAGGGCTAGCGGACTACAATGAGCAGTTCTTC. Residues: CASSLGLADYNEQFF.

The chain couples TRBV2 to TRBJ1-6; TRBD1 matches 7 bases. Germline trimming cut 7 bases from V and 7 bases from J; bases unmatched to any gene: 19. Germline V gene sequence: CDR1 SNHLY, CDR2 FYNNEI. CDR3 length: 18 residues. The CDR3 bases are TGTGCCAGCAAATGGGGACCGGGACAGCGGGCCAAGAATTCACCCCTCCACTTT. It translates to CASKWGPGQRAKNSPLHF.

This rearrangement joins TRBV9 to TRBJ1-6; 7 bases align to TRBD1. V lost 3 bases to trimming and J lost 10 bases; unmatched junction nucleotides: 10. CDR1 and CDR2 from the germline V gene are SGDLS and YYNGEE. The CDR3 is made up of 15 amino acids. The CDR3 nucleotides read TGTGCCAGCAGCGCGACCCTGACAGGGCGGTCACCCCTCCACTTT. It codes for CASSATLTGRSPLHF.

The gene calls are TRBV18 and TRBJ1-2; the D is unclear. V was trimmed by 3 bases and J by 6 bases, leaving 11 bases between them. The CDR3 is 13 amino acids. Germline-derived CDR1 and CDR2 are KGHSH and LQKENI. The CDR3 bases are TGTGCCAGCTCACCGAACAAAGGGAATGGCTACACCTTC. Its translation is CASSPNKGNGYTF.

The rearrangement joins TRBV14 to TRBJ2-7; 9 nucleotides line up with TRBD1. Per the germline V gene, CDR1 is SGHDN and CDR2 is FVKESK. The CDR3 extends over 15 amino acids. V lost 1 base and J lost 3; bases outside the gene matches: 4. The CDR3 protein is CASSQARTGVYEQYF. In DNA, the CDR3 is TGTGCCAGCAGCCAAGCCAGGACAGGGGTCTACGAGCAGTACTTC. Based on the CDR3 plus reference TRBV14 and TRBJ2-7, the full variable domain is EAGVTQFPSHSVIEKGQTVTLRCDPISGHDNLYWYRRVMGKEIKFLLHFVKESKQDESGMPNNRFLAERTGGTYSTLKVQPAELEDSGVYFCASSQARTGVYEQYFGPGTRLTVT.

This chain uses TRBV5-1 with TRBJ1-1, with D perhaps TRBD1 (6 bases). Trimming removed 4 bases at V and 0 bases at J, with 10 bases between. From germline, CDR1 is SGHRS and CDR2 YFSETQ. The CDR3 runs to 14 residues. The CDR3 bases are TGCGCCAGCAGCGCAGGGGTCATGAACACTGAAGCTTTCTTT. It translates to CASSAGVMNTEAFF.

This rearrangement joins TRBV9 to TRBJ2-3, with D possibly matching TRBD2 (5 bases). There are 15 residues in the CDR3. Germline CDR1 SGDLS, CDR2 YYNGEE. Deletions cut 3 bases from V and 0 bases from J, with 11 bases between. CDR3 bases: TGTGCCAGCAGCGGGCGGGCGACTAGCACAGATACGCAGTATTTT. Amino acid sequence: CASSGRATSTDTQYF.

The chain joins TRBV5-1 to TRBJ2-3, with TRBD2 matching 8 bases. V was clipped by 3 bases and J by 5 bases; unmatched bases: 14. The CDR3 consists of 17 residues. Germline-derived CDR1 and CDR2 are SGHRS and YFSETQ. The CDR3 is CASSSITYSGGVDTQYF. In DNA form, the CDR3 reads TGCGCCAGCAGCTCGATAACCTACAGCGGGGGAGTAGATACGCAGTATTTT.

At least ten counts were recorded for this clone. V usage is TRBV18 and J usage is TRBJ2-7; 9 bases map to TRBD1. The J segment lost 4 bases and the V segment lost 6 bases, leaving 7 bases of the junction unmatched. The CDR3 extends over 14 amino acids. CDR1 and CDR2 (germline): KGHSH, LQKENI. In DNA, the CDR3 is TGTGCCAGCTCGATCGACAGGGGGAAGTACGAGCAGTACTTC. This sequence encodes CASSIDRGKYEQYF.